This is a list of T cell receptor beta chains from one sample in a study of neurological immune-mediated disorders. One entry per CDR3 protein results from TCRdb running MiXCR on the 5' RACE reads. Here the sample spans about 95,000 distinct CDR3 sequences, roughly 4% being singletons. The sequencing input was PBMCs. These receptor sequences come from a woman between 18 and 29 years old with multiple sclerosis. CDR3s include the opening cysteine and the closing phenylalanine or tryptophan. The D gene is left open where the match is weak. A row's size may be missing; if present it is once, few, many or a size class.

j_call: TRBJ1-5; v_call: TRBV7-2; clone_size: many; d_call: .; cdr3_aa: CASSLKGSHQPQHF; cdr3_nt: TGTGCCAGCAGCTTAAAGGGGTCCCATCAGCCCCAGCATTTT
j_call: TRBJ2-1; v_call: TRBV20-1; clone_size: many; d_call: .; cdr3_aa: CSALRPTDNEQFF; cdr3_nt: TGCAGTGCCCTACGACCCACCGACAATGAGCAGTTCTTC
j_call: TRBJ1-5; v_call: TRBV27; clone_size: many; d_call: .; cdr3_aa: CASSTTGSGQPQHF; cdr3_nt: TGTGCCAGCAGTACCACTGGTTCTGGGCAGCCCCAGCATTTT
j_call: TRBJ2-3; v_call: TRBV20-1; clone_size: many; d_call: TRBD2; cdr3_aa: CSALAGGSTDTQYF; cdr3_nt: TGCAGTGCCTTAGCGGGGGGAAGCACAGATACGCAGTATTTT
j_call: TRBJ2-5; v_call: TRBV5-1; clone_size: many; d_call: .; cdr3_aa: CASSLGVQETQYF; cdr3_nt: TGCGCCAGCAGCTTGGGAGTCCAAGAGACCCAGTACTTC
j_call: TRBJ2-2; v_call: TRBV20-1; clone_size: many; d_call: .; cdr3_aa: CSARTAGNTGELFF; cdr3_nt: TGCAGTGCCAGGACCGCCGGGAACACCGGGGAGCTGTTTTTT
j_call: TRBJ1-1; v_call: TRBV10-3; clone_size: many; d_call: .; cdr3_aa: CAISERGMAEAFF; cdr3_nt: TGTGCCATCAGTGAACGGGGGATGGCTGAAGCTTTCTTT
j_call: TRBJ2-7; v_call: TRBV18; clone_size: .; d_call: TRBD2; cdr3_aa: CASSPLGTSGRYYEQYF; cdr3_nt: TGTGCCAGCTCACCACTTGGGACTAGCGGGAGGTATTACGAGCAGTACTTC
j_call: TRBJ2-3; v_call: TRBV5-1; clone_size: .; d_call: .; cdr3_aa: CASSLPRSTDTQYF; cdr3_nt: TGCGCCAGCAGCTTGCCCCGTTCCACAGATACGCAGTATTTT
j_call: TRBJ1-1; v_call: TRBV7-2; clone_size: many; d_call: .; cdr3_aa: CASSFSGRTEAFF; cdr3_nt: TGTGCCAGCAGCTTTTCCGGGCGGACTGAAGCTTTCTTT
j_call: TRBJ1-6; v_call: TRBV6-1; clone_size: .; d_call: .; cdr3_aa: CASSEEVLGTPNSTLNF; cdr3_nt: TGTGCCAGCAGTGAAGAAGTTTTGGGAACACCGAATTCAACCCTCAACTTT
j_call: TRBJ2-5; v_call: TRBV5-1; clone_size: many; d_call: .; cdr3_aa: CASSLGQRETQYF; cdr3_nt: TGCGCCAGCAGCTTGGGGCAGCGGGAGACCCAGTACTTC
j_call: TRBJ2-1; v_call: TRBV5-6; clone_size: many; d_call: .; cdr3_aa: CASSPERGVQFF; cdr3_nt: TGTGCCAGCAGCCCCGAGAGGGGTGTGCAGTTCTTC
j_call: TRBJ2-2; v_call: TRBV30; clone_size: many; d_call: .; cdr3_aa: CAWIPGAGELFF; cdr3_nt: TGTGCCTGGATCCCAGGGGCCGGGGAGCTGTTTTTT
j_call: TRBJ1-2; v_call: TRBV5-1; clone_size: few; d_call: TRBD1; cdr3_aa: CASSESGGAYGYTF; cdr3_nt: TGCGCCAGCAGCGAGTCAGGGGGCGCCTATGGCTACACCTTC
j_call: TRBJ2-1; v_call: TRBV20-1; clone_size: many; d_call: TRBD2; cdr3_aa: CSAMGLAGELSYNEQFF; cdr3_nt: TGCAGTGCTATGGGACTAGCGGGAGAGCTCTCCTACAATGAGCAGTTCTTC
j_call: TRBJ2-7; v_call: TRBV7-8; clone_size: many; d_call: .; cdr3_aa: CASQGGGSYEQYF; cdr3_nt: TGTGCCAGCCAGGGAGGGGGCTCCTACGAGCAGTACTTC
j_call: TRBJ2-3; v_call: TRBV20-1; clone_size: many; d_call: TRBD2; cdr3_aa: CSAIIAGGADTQYF; cdr3_nt: TGCAGTGCTATCATAGCGGGAGGAGCAGATACGCAGTATTTT
j_call: TRBJ1-5; v_call: TRBV6-6; clone_size: many; d_call: .; cdr3_aa: CASAGPNQPQHF; cdr3_nt: TGTGCCAGCGCAGGACCCAATCAGCCCCAGCATTTT
j_call: TRBJ2-4; v_call: TRBV29-1; clone_size: many; d_call: .; cdr3_aa: CSVPSPISNIQYF; cdr3_nt: TGCAGCGTCCCCTCCCCAATATCAAACATTCAGTACTTC
j_call: TRBJ2-3; v_call: TRBV5-6; clone_size: many; d_call: .; cdr3_aa: CASSHSRQGSYTQYF; cdr3_nt: TGTGCCAGCAGCCACTCGCGGCAGGGGAGTTATACGCAGTATTTT
j_call: TRBJ2-2; v_call: TRBV4-3; clone_size: many; d_call: .; cdr3_aa: CASSQDRGANTGELFF; cdr3_nt: TGCGCCAGCAGCCAAGATAGGGGGGCGAACACCGGGGAGCTGTTTTTT
j_call: TRBJ2-7; v_call: TRBV29-1; clone_size: many; d_call: TRBD1; cdr3_aa: CSGGQGSGEQYF; cdr3_nt: TGCAGCGGCGGACAGGGTTCGGGAGAGCAGTACTTC
j_call: TRBJ1-1; v_call: TRBV4-2; clone_size: .; d_call: .; cdr3_aa: CASSQVPENTEAFF; cdr3_nt: TGTGCCAGCAGCCAAGTACCCGAGAACACTGAAGCTTTCTTT
j_call: TRBJ2-7; v_call: TRBV6-6; clone_size: many; d_call: TRBD1; cdr3_aa: CASAPRRTGSHEQYF; cdr3_nt: TGTGCCAGCGCCCCACGGCGGACAGGGAGCCACGAGCAGTACTTC
j_call: TRBJ1-6; v_call: TRBV27; clone_size: many; d_call: TRBD1; cdr3_aa: CASRNGQGNSPLHF; cdr3_nt: TGTGCCAGCAGGAACGGACAGGGAAATTCACCCCTCCACTTT
j_call: TRBJ1-5; v_call: TRBV6-5; clone_size: many; d_call: .; cdr3_aa: CASSDPGANQRQHF; cdr3_nt: TGTGCCAGCAGTGACCCAGGGGCTAATCAGCGCCAGCATTTT
j_call: TRBJ1-1; v_call: TRBV15; clone_size: many; d_call: .; cdr3_aa: CATSSRWDTEAFF; cdr3_nt: TGTGCCACCAGCTCCCGATGGGACACTGAAGCTTTCTTT
j_call: TRBJ2-7; v_call: TRBV7-9; clone_size: many; d_call: .; cdr3_aa: CASSLGGIPYEQYF; cdr3_nt: TGTGCCAGCAGCTTAGGGGGGATCCCCTACGAGCAGTACTTC
j_call: TRBJ2-2; v_call: TRBV7-2; clone_size: many; d_call: .; cdr3_aa: CASSLALSAAGELFF; cdr3_nt: TGTGCCAGCAGCTTAGCTTTATCTGCGGCCGGGGAGCTGTTTTTT
j_call: TRBJ2-7; v_call: TRBV7-2; clone_size: many; d_call: TRBD1; cdr3_aa: CASRTRTGATYEQYF; cdr3_nt: TGTGCCAGCAGAACTCGGACAGGAGCAACCTACGAGCAGTACTTC
j_call: TRBJ2-5; v_call: TRBV24-1; clone_size: many; d_call: .; cdr3_aa: CATSDTGTGYQETQYF; cdr3_nt: TGTGCCACCAGTGATACAGGGACGGGATACCAAGAGACCCAGTACTTC
j_call: TRBJ2-5; v_call: TRBV6-5; clone_size: many; d_call: TRBD2; cdr3_aa: CASSTGLATQETQYF; cdr3_nt: TGTGCCAGCAGTACCGGACTAGCGACACAAGAGACCCAGTACTTC
j_call: TRBJ2-1; v_call: TRBV20-1; clone_size: many; d_call: TRBD1; cdr3_aa: CSARDQGAVVNEQFF; cdr3_nt: TGCAGTGCTAGAGATCAGGGGGCGGTTGTCAATGAGCAGTTCTTC
j_call: TRBJ1-5; v_call: TRBV5-1; clone_size: many; d_call: .; cdr3_aa: CASSLGDGINQPQHF; cdr3_nt: TGCGCCAGCAGCTTGGGTGATGGAATTAATCAGCCCCAGCATTTT
j_call: TRBJ1-1; v_call: TRBV6-5; clone_size: many; d_call: .; cdr3_aa: CASIHGNTEAFF; cdr3_nt: TGTGCCAGCATCCACGGGAACACTGAAGCTTTCTTT
j_call: TRBJ1-1; v_call: TRBV5-1; clone_size: many; d_call: .; cdr3_aa: CASSPLAGSGTEAFF; cdr3_nt: TGCGCCAGCAGCCCCCTGGCCGGGAGTGGCACTGAAGCTTTCTTT
j_call: TRBJ2-5; v_call: TRBV20-1; clone_size: many; d_call: TRBD2; cdr3_aa: CSMGTGRPQETQYF; cdr3_nt: TGCAGTATGGGTACCGGGAGGCCCCAAGAGACCCAGTACTTC